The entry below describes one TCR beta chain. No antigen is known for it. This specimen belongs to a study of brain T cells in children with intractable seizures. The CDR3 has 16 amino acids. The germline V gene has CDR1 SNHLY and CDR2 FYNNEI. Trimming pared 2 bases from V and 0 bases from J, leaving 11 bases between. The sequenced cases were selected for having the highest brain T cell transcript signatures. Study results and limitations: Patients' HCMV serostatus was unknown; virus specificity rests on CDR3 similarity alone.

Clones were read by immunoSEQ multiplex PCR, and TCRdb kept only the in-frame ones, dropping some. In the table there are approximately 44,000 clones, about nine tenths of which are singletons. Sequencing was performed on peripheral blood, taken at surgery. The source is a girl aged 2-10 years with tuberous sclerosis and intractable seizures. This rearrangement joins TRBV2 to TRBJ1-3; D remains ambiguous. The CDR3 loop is CASSERVRFSGNTIYF. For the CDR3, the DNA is TGTGCCAGCAGTGAACGAGTCAGGTTCTCTGGAAACACCATATATTTT.